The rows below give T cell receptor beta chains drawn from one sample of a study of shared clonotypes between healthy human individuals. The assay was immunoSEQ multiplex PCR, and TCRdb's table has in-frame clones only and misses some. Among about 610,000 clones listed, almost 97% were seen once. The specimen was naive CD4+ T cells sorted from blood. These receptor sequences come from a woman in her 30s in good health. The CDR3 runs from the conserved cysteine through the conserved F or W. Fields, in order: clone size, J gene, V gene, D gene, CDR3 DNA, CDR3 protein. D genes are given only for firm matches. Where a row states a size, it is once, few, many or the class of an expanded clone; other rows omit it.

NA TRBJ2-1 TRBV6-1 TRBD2 TGTGCCAGCGTCGGTGGGCTAGCGGTTTACAATGAGCAGTTCTTC CASVGGLAVYNEQFF
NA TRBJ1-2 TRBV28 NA TGTGCCAGCAGTTTAGGGTACAATCATGGCTACACCTTC CASSLGYNHGYTF
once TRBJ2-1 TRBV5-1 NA TGCGCCAGCAGCGGGGACATCTACAATGAGCAGTTCTTC CASSGDIYNEQFF
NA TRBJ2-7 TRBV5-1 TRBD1 TGCGCCAGCAGCCCCCGACAGGGGTCGGGAGAGCAGTACTTC CASSPRQGSGEQYF
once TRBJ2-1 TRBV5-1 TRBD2 TGCGCCAGCAGCACAACTAGCGGGAGGGGCAATGAGCAGTTCTTC CASSTTSGRGNEQFF
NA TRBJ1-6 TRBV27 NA TGTGCCAGCAGTCCAAAGACAGCCGCCTCACCCCTCCACTTT CASSPKTAASPLHF
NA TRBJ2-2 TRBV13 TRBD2 TGTGCCAGCAGCCCTCACAGACTAGCGGGATGGACCGGGGAGCTGTTTTTT CASSPHRLAGWTGELFF
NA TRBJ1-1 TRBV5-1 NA TGCGCCAGCAGCTCCGATCGGGGGAGGGGCACTGAAGCTTTCTTT CASSSDRGRGTEAFF
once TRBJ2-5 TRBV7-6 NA TGTGCCAGCAGCCTGTCGGAGACCCAGTACTTC CASSLSETQYF
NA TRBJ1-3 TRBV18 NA TGTGCCAGCTCACCTACCATGGATCACTCTGGAAACACCATATATTTT CASSPTMDHSGNTIYF
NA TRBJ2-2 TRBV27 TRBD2 TGTGCCAGCAGTAGCGGGAGGTGGACCGGGGAGCTGTTTTTT CASSSGRWTGELFF
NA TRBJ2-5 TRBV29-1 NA TGCAGCGTTGGGAGTCAGGGGTCGGGGACCCAGTACTTC CSVGSQGSGTQYF
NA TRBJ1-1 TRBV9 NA TGTGCCAGCAGCGGGACGGTGAACACTGAAGCTTTCTTT CASSGTVNTEAFF
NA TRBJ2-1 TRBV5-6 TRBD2 TGTGCCAGCAGCTTGAGGGGCGGGACTACAAACTACAATGAGCAGTTCTTC CASSLRGGTTNYNEQFF
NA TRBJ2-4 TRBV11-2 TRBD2 TGTGCCAGCAGCTTAGCGGGAGGGGTTCAGTACTTC CASSLAGGVQYF
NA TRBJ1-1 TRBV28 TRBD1 TGTGCCAGCAGAGGGCCAGGGGGAACTGAAGCTTTCTTT CASRGPGGTEAFF
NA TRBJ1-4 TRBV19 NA TGTGCCAGTAGTCGATGGGTCAAGCGGGGGGGACGGCCCCTGGAAAAACTGTTTTTT CASSRWVKRGGRPLEKLFF
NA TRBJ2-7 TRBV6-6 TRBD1 TGTGCCAGCAGTTCCCGGGACAGGGGCTCCTACGAGCAGTACTTC CASSSRDRGSYEQYF
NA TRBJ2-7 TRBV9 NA TGTGCCAGCAGCCCCCGGCTGGGGGGGCCAAGCTCCTACGAGCAGTACTTC CASSPRLGGPSSYEQYF
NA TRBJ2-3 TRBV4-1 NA TGCGCCAGCAGCCAAGATGAGGGCGGGCCGGCTCCAGATACGCAGTATTTT CASSQDEGGPAPDTQYF
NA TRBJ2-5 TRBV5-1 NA TGCGCCAGCAGCTTCTCACAGGGACAAGAGACCCAGTACTTC CASSFSQGQETQYF
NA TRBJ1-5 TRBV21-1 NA TGTGCCAGCAGCAAAGCGCAGGGGGGAGTCAACCAGCCCCAGCATTTT CASSKAQGGVNQPQHF
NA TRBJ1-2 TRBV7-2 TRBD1 TGTGCCAGCAGCCCCCAGGGGATCTCCAGGGGGAACTATGGCTACACCTTC CASSPQGISRGNYGYTF
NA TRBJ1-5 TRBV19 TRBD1 TGTGCCAGTAGTCCCCAGACAGGGGTTAGCAATCAGCCCCAGCATTTT CASSPQTGVSNQPQHF
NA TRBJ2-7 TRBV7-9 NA TGTGCCAGCAGCTTATCGGCCAGCTACGAGCAGTACTTC CASSLSASYEQYF
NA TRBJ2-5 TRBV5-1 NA TGCGCCAGCGGCAAGACAGGCTGGGAGACCCAGTACTTC CASGKTGWETQYF
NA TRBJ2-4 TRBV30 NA TGTGCCTGGAGCAGAAACGACAGAAACATTCAGTACTTC CAWSRNDRNIQYF
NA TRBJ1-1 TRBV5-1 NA TGCGCCAGCAGCTTGATAGAGAACACTGAAGCTTTCTTT CASSLIENTEAFF
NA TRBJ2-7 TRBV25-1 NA TGTGCCAGCAGTGAATGGACCAGACCCTACGAGCAGTACTTC CASSEWTRPYEQYF
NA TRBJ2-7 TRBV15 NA TGTGCCACCAGCCGGGACTGGGAGGGGGCGTTTTACGAGCAGTACTTC CATSRDWEGAFYEQYF
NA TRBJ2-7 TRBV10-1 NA TGCGCCAGCAGTGAGTTCGTCGGGAGAGGGGGAAACTACGAGCAGTACTTC CASSEFVGRGGNYEQYF
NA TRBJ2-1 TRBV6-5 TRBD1 TGTGCCAGCAGTTCTCCGGGACAGAACTACAATGAGCAGTTCTTC CASSSPGQNYNEQFF
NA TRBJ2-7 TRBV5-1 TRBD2 TGCGCCAGCAGCCCAGGGACTAGCGGCAACGAGCAGTACTTC CASSPGTSGNEQYF
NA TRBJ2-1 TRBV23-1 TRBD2 TGCGCCAGCAGTCGGGGTCCGGGACTAGCGTCGGGCGAGCAGTTCTTC CASSRGPGLASGEQFF
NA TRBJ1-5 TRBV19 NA TGTGCCAGTCGTAAGACAGGAAATCAGCCCCAGCATTTT CASRKTGNQPQHF
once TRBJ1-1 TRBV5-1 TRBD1 TGCGCCAGCAGCTTGGCGACAGGGGCCGCTCCGAACACTGAAGCTTTCTTT CASSLATGAAPNTEAFF
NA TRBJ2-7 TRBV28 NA TGTGCCAGCAGCCTCTCGGTTCCGGACGAGCAGTACTTC CASSLSVPDEQYF
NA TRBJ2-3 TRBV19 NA TGTGCCAGTAGTATTAGCTCCGGGAGCACAGATACGCAGTATTTT CASSISSGSTDTQYF
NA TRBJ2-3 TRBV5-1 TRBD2 TGCGCCAGCAGCTTGGGGGCGGGAGGGGCAGATACGCAGTATTTT CASSLGAGGADTQYF
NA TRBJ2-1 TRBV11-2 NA TGTGCCAGCAGCCACACAGGGAGTGAGCAGTTCTTC CASSHTGSEQFF
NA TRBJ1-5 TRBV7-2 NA TGTGCCAGCAGCTTAGACCCGAACAATCAGCCCCAGCATTTT CASSLDPNNQPQHF
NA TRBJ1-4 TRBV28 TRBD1 TGTGCCAGCAGTCCGCCGGGACAGGGCGTAGGAAAACTGTTTTTT CASSPPGQGVGKLFF
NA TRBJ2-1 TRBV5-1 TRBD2 TGCGCCAGCAGCTTGGGGTACAGCGGGAGTACCAATGAGCAGTTCTTC CASSLGYSGSTNEQFF
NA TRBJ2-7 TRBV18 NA TGTGCCAGCTCACCATCCGGGCCGACCTACGAGCAGTACTTC CASSPSGPTYEQYF
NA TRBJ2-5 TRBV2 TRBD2 TGTGCCAGCAGAAGGACTAGCGGGAGTTCGTTTAGCGGAGAGACCCAGTACTTC CASRRTSGSSFSGETQYF
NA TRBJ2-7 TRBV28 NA TGTGCCAGCAGTCGCCAGACAGCCCCCTCCTACGAGCAGTACTTC CASSRQTAPSYEQYF
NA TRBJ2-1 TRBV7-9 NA TGTGCCAGCGCCGCGGGACAGAGTTACAATGAGCAGTTCTTC CASAAGQSYNEQFF
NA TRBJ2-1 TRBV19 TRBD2 TGTGCCAGTGGGGGACTAGCTCTCAATGAGCAGTTCTTC CASGGLALNEQFF
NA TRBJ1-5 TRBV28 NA TGTGCCGCGTCCCGAGGGGGACAAAAAAACCAGCCCCAGCATTTT CAASRGGQKNQPQHF
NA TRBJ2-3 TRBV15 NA TGTGCCACCAGCAGAGACCCGTTGGGACCGGGGAGTACGCAGTATTTT CATSRDPLGPGSTQYF
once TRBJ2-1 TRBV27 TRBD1 TGTGCCAGCAGTCACGGACAGGGAGGAGGCGATGAGCAGTTCTTC CASSHGQGGGDEQFF
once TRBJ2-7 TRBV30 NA TGTGCCTGGAGTCGGGACGTTCGAGAGGAGCAGTACTTC CAWSRDVREEQYF